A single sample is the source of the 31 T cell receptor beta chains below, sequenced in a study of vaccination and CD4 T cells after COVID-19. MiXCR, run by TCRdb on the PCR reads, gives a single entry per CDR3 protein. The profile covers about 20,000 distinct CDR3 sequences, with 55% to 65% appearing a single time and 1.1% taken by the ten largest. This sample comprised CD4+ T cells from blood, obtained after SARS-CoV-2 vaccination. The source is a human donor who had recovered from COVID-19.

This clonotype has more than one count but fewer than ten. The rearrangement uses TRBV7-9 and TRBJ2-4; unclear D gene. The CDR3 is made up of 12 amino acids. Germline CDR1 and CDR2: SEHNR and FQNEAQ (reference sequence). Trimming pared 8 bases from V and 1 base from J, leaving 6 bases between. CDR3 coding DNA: TGTGCCAGCCGGGCCGCCAAAAACATTCAGTACTTC. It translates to CASRAAKNIQYF.

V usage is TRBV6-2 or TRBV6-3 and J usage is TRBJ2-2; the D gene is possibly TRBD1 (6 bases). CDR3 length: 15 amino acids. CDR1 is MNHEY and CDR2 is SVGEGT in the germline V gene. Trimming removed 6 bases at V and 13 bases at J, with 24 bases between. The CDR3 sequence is CASRPSAGTPARLFF. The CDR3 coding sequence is TGTGCCAGCAGACCCTCAGCCGGGACACCGGCACGGCTGTTTTTT.

This CDR3 is CASRQASFTDGYTF. The CDR3 nucleotides read TGTGCCAGCAGACAGGCATCGTTTACCGATGGCTACACCTTC. The V and J genes are TRBV6-2 or TRBV6-3 and TRBJ1-2, with D maybe TRBD1 (5 bases). The V end lost 6 bases, the J end lost 6 bases, and 17 bases lay between the germline ends. Germline CDR1 MNHEY, CDR2 SVGEGT. This CDR3 is 14 amino acids long.

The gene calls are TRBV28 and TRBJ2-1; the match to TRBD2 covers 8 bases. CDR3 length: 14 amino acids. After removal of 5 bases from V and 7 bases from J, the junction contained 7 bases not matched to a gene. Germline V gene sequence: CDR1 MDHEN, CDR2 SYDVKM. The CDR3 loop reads CASSPHGGVNEQFF. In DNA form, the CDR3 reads TGTGCCAGCAGTCCACACGGGGGGGTTAATGAGCAGTTCTTC.

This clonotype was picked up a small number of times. CDR3 in amino acids: CSARELANNEQFF. The CDR3 nucleotides read TGCAGTGCTAGAGAACTAGCAAACAATGAGCAGTTCTTC. The chain recombines TRBV20-1 with TRBJ2-1; TRBD2 is a possible D gene (6 bases). Germline V lookup: CDR1 DFQATT, CDR2 SNEGSKA (reference sequence). V lost 0 bases and J 5 bases, leaving 8 bases between the germline ends. The CDR3 has 13 amino acids.

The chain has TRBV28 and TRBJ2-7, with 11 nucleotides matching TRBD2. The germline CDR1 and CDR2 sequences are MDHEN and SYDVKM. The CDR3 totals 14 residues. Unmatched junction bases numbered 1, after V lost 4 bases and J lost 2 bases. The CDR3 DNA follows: TGTGCCAGCAGTTCGGGACTAGCGGCCTACGAGCAGTACTTC. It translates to CASSSGLAAYEQYF.

The CDR3 loop is CAWSVGRNQPQHF. The CDR3 coding sequence is TGTGCCTGGAGTGTGGGGAGAAATCAGCCCCAGCATTTT. The chain uses TRBV30 and TRBJ1-5, with D unresolved. Germline CDR1 and CDR2: GTSNPN and SVGIG (reference sequence). The V gene lost 0 bases and the J gene lost 4 bases, with 7 bases spanning the gap. This CDR3 has 13 residues.

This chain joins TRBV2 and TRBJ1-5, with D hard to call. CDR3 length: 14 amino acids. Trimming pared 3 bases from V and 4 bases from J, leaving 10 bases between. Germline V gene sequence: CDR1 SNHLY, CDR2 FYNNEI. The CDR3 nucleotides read TGTGCCAGCAGTGAGGGTGGCCAAAATCAGCCCCAGCATTTT. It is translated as CASSEGGQNQPQHF.

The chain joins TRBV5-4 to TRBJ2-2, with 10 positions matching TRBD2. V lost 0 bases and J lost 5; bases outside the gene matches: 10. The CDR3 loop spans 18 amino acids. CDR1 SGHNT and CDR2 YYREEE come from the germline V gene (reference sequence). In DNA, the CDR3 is TGTGCCAGCAGCTTGGCCGGGGAAAGAGCGGGAGGGACCGGGGAGCTGTTTTTT. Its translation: CASSLAGERAGGTGELFF.

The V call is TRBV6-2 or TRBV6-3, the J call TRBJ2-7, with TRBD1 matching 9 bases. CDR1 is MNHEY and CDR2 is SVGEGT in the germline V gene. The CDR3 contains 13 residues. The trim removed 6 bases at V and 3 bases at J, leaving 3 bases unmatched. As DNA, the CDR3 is TGTGCCAGCAGGCAGACAGGGGGCTACGAGCAGTACTTC. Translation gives CASRQTGGYEQYF.

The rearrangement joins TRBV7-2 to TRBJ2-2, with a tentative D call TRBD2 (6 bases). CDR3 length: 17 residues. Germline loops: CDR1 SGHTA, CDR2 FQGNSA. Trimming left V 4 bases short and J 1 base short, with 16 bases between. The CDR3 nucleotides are TGTGCCAGCAGCTCCCCTCAGGGAGGAGGGAACACCGGGGAGCTGTTTTTT. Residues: CASSSPQGGGNTGELFF.

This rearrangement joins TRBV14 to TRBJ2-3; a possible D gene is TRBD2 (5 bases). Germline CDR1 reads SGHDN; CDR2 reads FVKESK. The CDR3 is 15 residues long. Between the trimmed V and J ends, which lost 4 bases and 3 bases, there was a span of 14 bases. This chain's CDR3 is CASSPGLAGTDTQYF. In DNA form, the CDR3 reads TGTGCCAGCAGCCCCGGGCTAGCTGGTACAGATACGCAGTATTTT.

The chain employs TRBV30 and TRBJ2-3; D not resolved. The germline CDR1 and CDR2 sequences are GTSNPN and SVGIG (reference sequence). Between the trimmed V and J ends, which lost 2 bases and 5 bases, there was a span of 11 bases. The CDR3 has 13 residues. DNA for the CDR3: TGTGCCTGGAGTTGGCGAACGAGAGATACGCAGTATTTT. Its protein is CAWSWRTRDTQYF.

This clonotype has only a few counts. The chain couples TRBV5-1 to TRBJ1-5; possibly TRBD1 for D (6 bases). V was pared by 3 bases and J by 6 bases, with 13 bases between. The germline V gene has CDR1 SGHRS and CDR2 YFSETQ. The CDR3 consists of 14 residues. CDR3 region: CASSSGTRGQPQHF. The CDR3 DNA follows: TGCGCCAGCAGCTCCGGGACAAGGGGTCAGCCCCAGCATTTT.

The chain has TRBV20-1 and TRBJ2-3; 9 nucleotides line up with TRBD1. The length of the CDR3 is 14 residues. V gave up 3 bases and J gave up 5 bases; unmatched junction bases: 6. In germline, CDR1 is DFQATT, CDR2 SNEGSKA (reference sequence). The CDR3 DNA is TGCAGTGCTAGGGAGACAGGGGGTGTAGATACGCAGTATTTT. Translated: CSARETGGVDTQYF.

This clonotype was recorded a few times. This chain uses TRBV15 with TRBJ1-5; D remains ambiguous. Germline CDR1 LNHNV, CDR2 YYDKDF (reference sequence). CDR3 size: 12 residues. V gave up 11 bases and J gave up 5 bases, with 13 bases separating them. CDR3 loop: CAAGLGDQPQHF. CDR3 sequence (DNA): TGTGCCGCAGGACTCGGGGATCAGCCCCAGCATTTT.

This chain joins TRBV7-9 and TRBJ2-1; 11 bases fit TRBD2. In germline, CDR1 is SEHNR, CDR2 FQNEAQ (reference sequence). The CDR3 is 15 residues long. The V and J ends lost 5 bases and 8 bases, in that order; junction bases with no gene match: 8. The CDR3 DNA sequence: TGTGCCAGCAGCCCTCGAAATAGCGGGAGGGATGAGCAGTTCTTC. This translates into CASSPRNSGRDEQFF.

CDR3 sequence reads: CASSSHGGERTNTGELFF. The CDR3 DNA is TGTGCCAGCAGTTCCCACGGGGGGGAGCGAACGAACACCGGGGAGCTGTTTTTT. The chain uses TRBV6-2 or TRBV6-3 and TRBJ2-2, with TRBD2 identical over 8 bases. The trim removed 4 bases at V and 0 bases at J, leaving 10 bases unmatched. Germline CDR1 MNHEY, CDR2 SVGEGT. The CDR3 loop spans 18 amino acids.

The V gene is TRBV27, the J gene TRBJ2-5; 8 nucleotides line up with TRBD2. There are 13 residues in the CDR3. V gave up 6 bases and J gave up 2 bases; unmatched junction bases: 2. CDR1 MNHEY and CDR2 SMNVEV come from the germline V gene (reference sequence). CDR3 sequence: CASRTSAQETQYF. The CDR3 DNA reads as TGTGCCAGCAGGACTAGCGCTCAAGAGACCCAGTACTTC.

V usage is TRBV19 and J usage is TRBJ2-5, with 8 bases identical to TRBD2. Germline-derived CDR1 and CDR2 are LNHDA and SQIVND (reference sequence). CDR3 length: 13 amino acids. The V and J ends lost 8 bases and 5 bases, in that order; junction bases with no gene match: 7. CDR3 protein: CASGRGGGETQYF. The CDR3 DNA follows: TGTGCCAGTGGACGGGGGGGGGGGGAGACCCAGTACTTC.

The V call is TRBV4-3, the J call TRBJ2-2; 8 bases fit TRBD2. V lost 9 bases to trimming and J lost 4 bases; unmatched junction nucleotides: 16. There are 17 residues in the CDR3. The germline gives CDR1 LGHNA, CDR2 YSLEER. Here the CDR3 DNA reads TGCGCCAGTAGGGGGACATTGGGACTAGTCCCCACCGGGGAGCTGTTTTTT. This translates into CASRGTLGLVPTGELFF.

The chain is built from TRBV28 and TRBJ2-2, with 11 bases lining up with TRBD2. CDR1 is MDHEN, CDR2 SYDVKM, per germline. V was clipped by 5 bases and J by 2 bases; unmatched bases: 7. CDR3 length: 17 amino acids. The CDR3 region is CASSPRTSGLNTGELFF. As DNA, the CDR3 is TGTGCCAGCAGTCCACGGACTAGCGGGTTAAACACCGGGGAGCTGTTTTTT.

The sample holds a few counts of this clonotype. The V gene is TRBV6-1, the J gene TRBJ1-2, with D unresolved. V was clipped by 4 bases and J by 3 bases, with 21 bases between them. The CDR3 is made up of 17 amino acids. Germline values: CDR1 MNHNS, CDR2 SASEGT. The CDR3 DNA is TGTGCCAGCAGTGGGTTCGGGAATGGAAAGGGTGACTATGGCTACACCTTC. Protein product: CASSGFGNGKGDYGYTF.

CDR3 in DNA: TGCAGTGCTAGTGTTAGTTTGGCGGGAGCGGGCGAGCAGTACTTC. Translated, it gives CSASVSLAGAGEQYF. V usage is TRBV20-1 and J usage is TRBJ2-7, with 7 bases fitting TRBD2. V lost 3 bases to trimming and J lost 6 bases; unmatched junction nucleotides: 14. The CDR3 sequence is 15 residues long. Germline lookup yields CDR1 DFQATT and CDR2 SNEGSKA (reference sequence).

The CDR3 DNA reads as TGTGCCAGCAGTTTGGGACAGGGATGGAGTCAGCCCCAGCATTTT. This encodes CASSLGQGWSQPQHF. The chain carries TRBV28 and TRBJ1-5, with 9 bases identical to TRBD1. Trimming took 3 bases from V and 6 from J; bases not matched to a gene: 6. The CDR3 has 15 amino acids. CDR1 MDHEN and CDR2 SYDVKM come from the germline V gene.

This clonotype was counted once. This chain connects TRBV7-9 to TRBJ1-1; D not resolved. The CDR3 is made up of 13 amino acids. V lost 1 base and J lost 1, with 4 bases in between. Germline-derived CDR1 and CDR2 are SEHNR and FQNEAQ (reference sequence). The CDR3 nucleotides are TGTGCCAGCAGCTTAGTCCAGAACACTGAAGCTTTCTTT. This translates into CASSLVQNTEAFF.

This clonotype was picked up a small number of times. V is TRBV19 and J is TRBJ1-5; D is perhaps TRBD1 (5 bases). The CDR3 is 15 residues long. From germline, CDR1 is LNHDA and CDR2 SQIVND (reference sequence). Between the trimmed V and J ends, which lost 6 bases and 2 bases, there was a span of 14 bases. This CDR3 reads CASSAGFWGNQPQHF. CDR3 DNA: TGTGCCAGTAGCGCAGGGTTTTGGGGCAATCAGCCCCAGCATTTT.

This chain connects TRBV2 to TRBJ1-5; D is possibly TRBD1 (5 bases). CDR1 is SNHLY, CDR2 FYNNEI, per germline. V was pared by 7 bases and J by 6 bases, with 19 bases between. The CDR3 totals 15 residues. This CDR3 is CASTSGEGFGQPQHF. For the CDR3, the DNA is TGTGCCAGCACCTCGGGTGAGGGGTTTGGTCAGCCCCAGCATTTT.

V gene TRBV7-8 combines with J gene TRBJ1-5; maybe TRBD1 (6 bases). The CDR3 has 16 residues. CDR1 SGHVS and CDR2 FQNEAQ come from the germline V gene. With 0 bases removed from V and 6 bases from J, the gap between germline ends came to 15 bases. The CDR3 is CASSLATRQVGQPQHF. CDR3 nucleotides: TGTGCCAGCAGCTTAGCGACAAGACAGGTCGGTCAGCCCCAGCATTTT. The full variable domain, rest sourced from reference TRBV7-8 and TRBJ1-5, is GAGVSQSPRYKVAKRGQDVALRCDPISGHVSLFWYQQALGQGPEFLTYFQNEAQLDKSGLPSDRFFAERPEGSVSTLKIQRTQQEDSAVYLCASSLATRQVGQPQHFGDGTRLSIL.

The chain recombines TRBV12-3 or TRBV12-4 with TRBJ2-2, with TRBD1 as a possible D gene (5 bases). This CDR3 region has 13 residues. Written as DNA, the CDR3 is TGTGCTAACAGCAGGGTTAACACCGGGGAGCTGTTTTTT. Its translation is CANSRVNTGELFF.

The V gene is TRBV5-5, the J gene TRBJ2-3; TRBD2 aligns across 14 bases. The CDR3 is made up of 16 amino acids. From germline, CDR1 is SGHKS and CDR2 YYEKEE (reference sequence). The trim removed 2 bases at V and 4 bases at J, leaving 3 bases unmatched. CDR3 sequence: CASSLGTSGSADTQYF. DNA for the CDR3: TGTGCCAGCAGCTTAGGGACTAGCGGGAGCGCAGATACGCAGTATTTT.